This T cell receptor (beta chain) was recorded in a study of T-cell memory formation after mild COVID-19. Looking at the study overall: For the most part, TCR clusters were specific to one donor. Points from the study as a whole: Clones contracting day 15 to 85 were balanced CD4/CD8; later expanders leaned CD4+. Pre-infection memory already had some responding clones, implying cross-reactive memory joined.

V was clipped by 0 bases and J by 2 bases, with 14 bases between them. The CDR3 runs to 16 residues. Germline CDR1 is GTSNPN and CDR2 is SVGIG (reference sequence). With regard to this clonotype: Its specificity is unknown.

It was 5'RACE with constant-segment primers that produced the TCR alpha and TCR beta cDNA libraries, which carried sample barcodes and UMIs. TCRdb re-analysed the 5' RACE reads in MiXCR, keeping a single row per CDR3 protein. The table includes 350,000 to 500,000 distinct CDR3 sequences, 20% detected once. This chain connects TRBV30 to TRBJ1-5; D remains ambiguous. Sequencing was done on a sample of PBMCs or a T cell subset sorted from them (not recorded which). The sequence derives from an adult woman who had mild COVID-19 (a few samples of this study predate the infection). Cell type and time point are not known. The CDR3 coding sequence is TGTGCCTGGAGTGTAAGGAGCAGAGCTGGCAATCAGCCCCAGCATTTT. It specifies CAWSVRSRAGNQPQHF.